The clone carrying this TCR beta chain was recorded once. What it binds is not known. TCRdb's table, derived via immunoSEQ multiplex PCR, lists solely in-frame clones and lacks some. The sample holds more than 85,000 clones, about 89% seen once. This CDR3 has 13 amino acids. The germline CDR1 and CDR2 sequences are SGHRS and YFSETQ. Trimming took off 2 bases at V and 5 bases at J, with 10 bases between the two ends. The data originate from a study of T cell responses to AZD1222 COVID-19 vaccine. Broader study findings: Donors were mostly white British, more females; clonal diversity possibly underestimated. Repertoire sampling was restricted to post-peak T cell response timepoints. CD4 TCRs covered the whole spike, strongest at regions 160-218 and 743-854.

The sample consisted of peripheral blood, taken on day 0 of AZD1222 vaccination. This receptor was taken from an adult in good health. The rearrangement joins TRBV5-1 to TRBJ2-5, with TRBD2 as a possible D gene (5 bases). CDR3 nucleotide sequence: TGCGCCAGCAGCTTTGGAGGTGGGGAGACCCAGTACTTC. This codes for CASSFGGGETQYF.